The source of this T cell receptor beta chain is a study of blood T cell repertoires in COVID-19. In the study overall: Samples of COVID-19 (acute and convalescent) were obtained from the United States, Italy and Spain. Sources were T cells, B-cell-depleted T cells, or PBMCs; the material itself was cDNA or gDNA.

V dropped 5 bases and J dropped 6; count of bases not matched to a gene: 8. Looked up from germline, CDR1 is MDHEN and CDR2 is SYDVKM. The CDR3 covers 14 residues. Original processing notes: The authors estimated nucleated cell counts from reference gene primer amplification. This table comes from immunoSEQ multiplex PCR, and its TCRdb copy is limited to in-frame clones, with some not included. V and J calls and clone size are those listed in that table; D and trimming were worked out from the DNA. Altogether hundreds of thousands of clones are present, 86% being singletons, with the ten largest covering more than 1.4%.

Sequencing was performed on peripheral blood. J is TRBJ1-2 and V is TRBV28; 8 bases map to TRBD1. This receptor was identified in a woman younger than 45 with active or convalescent COVID-19. CDR3 amino acids: CASSKTGQVDGYTF. The CDR3 DNA reads as TGTGCCAGCAGTAAAACGGGACAGGTTGATGGCTACACCTTC.